These T cell receptor beta chains were read from a single sample in a study of cytomegalovirus exposure and HLA in healthy donors. Profiling relied on immunoSEQ multiplex PCR, and the TCRdb table lists in-frame clones only, not all of them. The sample has more than 110,000 clones, approximately 80% seen once. The sample consisted of PBMCs. These receptors were taken from a male donor in good health and CMV-seronegative. The CDR3 runs from the conserved cysteine through the conserved F or W. The D gene is left open where the match is weak. Clone size is given for some rows only: seen once, a few or many times, or a class if the clone is expanded.

abundance: NA
v_gene: TRBV14
d_gene: TRBD2
j_gene: TRBJ2-5
CDR3aa: CASSQVRYSGREETQYF
CDR3nt: TGTGCCAGCAGCCAAGTCAGATATAGCGGGAGGGAAGAGACCCAGTACTTC

abundance: NA
v_gene: TRBV9
d_gene: TRBD2
j_gene: TRBJ2-2
CDR3aa: CASNGGYGEIDGELFF
CDR3nt: TGTGCCAGCAACGGGGGGTACGGGGAAATAGACGGGGAGCTGTTTTTT

abundance: few
v_gene: TRBV30
d_gene: NA
j_gene: TRBJ2-5
CDR3aa: CAWSRVAVRGETQYF
CDR3nt: TGTGCCTGGAGTCGGGTAGCGGTCAGGGGGGAGACCCAGTACTTC

abundance: NA
v_gene: TRBV2
d_gene: TRBD1
j_gene: TRBJ1-5
CDR3aa: CASSTGTGQVQPQHF
CDR3nt: TGTGCCAGCAGTACCGGGACAGGGCAAGTTCAGCCCCAGCATTTT

abundance: NA
v_gene: TRBV15
d_gene: NA
j_gene: TRBJ1-5
CDR3aa: CATSPLQGSGNQPQHF
CDR3nt: TGTGCCACCAGCCCTCTACAGGGTAGCGGCAATCAGCCCCAGCATTTT

abundance: NA
v_gene: TRBV11-3
d_gene: NA
j_gene: TRBJ2-7
CDR3aa: CASSLGTGDGYEQYF
CDR3nt: TGTGCCAGCAGCTTAGGAACGGGAGATGGGTACGAGCAGTACTTC

abundance: NA
v_gene: TRBV19
d_gene: NA
j_gene: TRBJ2-4
CDR3aa: CARSQLPPKTLGPWLARGRNIQYF
CDR3nt: TGTGCCAGGTCCCAGTTACCCCCAAAAACATTAGGCCCATGGCTAGCTCGCGGCAGAAACATTCAGTACTTC

abundance: NA
v_gene: TRBV27
d_gene: TRBD1
j_gene: TRBJ1-2
CDR3aa: CASSQGQGAVGGYTF
CDR3nt: TGTGCCAGCAGTCAGGGACAGGGGGCTGTCGGAGGCTACACCTTC

abundance: few
v_gene: TRBV29-1
d_gene: NA
j_gene: TRBJ1-1
CDR3aa: CSVRGQSNTEAFF
CDR3nt: TGCAGCGTTCGAGGACAGTCGAACACTGAAGCTTTCTTT

abundance: once
v_gene: TRBV27
d_gene: NA
j_gene: TRBJ1-1
CDR3aa: CASSLSSGIYTEAFF
CDR3nt: TGTGCCAGCAGTTTATCGTCAGGCATTTACACTGAAGCTTTCTTT

abundance: NA
v_gene: TRBV5-4
d_gene: NA
j_gene: TRBJ2-3
CDR3aa: CASSPGITDTQYF
CDR3nt: TGTGCCAGCAGCCCAGGGATTACAGATACGCAGTATTTT

abundance: once
v_gene: TRBV18
d_gene: TRBD1
j_gene: TRBJ2-7
CDR3aa: CASSPRTGGPYEQYF
CDR3nt: TGTGCCAGCTCGCCTAGGACAGGGGGCCCCTACGAGCAGTACTTC

abundance: once
v_gene: TRBV12-5
d_gene: NA
j_gene: TRBJ2-2
CDR3aa: CASGDGGVNTGELFF
CDR3nt: TGTGCTAGTGGTGACGGGGGTGTGAACACCGGGGAGCTGTTTTTT

abundance: NA
v_gene: TRBV5-1
d_gene: NA
j_gene: TRBJ2-5
CDR3aa: CASSPTTARETQYF
CDR3nt: TGCGCCAGCAGCCCTACGACAGCACGGGAGACCCAGTACTTC

abundance: once
v_gene: TRBV5-8
d_gene: NA
j_gene: TRBJ2-1
CDR3aa: CASSLGLIWSVEVTYNEQFF
CDR3nt: TGTGCCAGCAGCTTGGGTCTGATATGGTCAGTCGAGGTGACCTACAATGAGCAGTTCTTC

abundance: NA
v_gene: TRBV7-6
d_gene: TRBD2
j_gene: TRBJ2-7
CDR3aa: CASSLAGGSYEQYF
CDR3nt: TGTGCCAGCAGCTTAGCGGGAGGGTCCTACGAGCAGTACTTC

abundance: NA
v_gene: TRBV25-1
d_gene: TRBD1
j_gene: TRBJ1-2
CDR3aa: CASSETGGFYGYTF
CDR3nt: TGTGCCAGCAGTGAAACAGGGGGCTTCTATGGCTACACCTTC

abundance: few
v_gene: TRBV7-9
d_gene: TRBD1
j_gene: TRBJ2-7
CDR3aa: CASSWRTGDIYEQYF
CDR3nt: TGTGCCAGCAGCTGGCGTACAGGGGACATCTACGAGCAGTACTTC

abundance: NA
v_gene: TRBV7-9
d_gene: NA
j_gene: TRBJ2-1
CDR3aa: CASVGGGTTEQFF
CDR3nt: TGTGCCAGCGTGGGAGGTGGGACCACTGAGCAGTTCTTC

abundance: once
v_gene: TRBV2
d_gene: NA
j_gene: TRBJ2-7
CDR3aa: CASWEGGLPYEQYF
CDR3nt: TGTGCCAGCTGGGAGGGGGGGCTACCCTACGAGCAGTACTTC

abundance: NA
v_gene: TRBV6-5
d_gene: NA
j_gene: TRBJ2-5
CDR3aa: CASSPGLGTATTQYF
CDR3nt: TGTGCCAGCAGTCCTGGACTGGGAACTGCAACGACCCAGTACTTC

abundance: once
v_gene: TRBV5-1
d_gene: TRBD2
j_gene: TRBJ2-1
CDR3aa: CASSHLAGISYNEQFF
CDR3nt: TGCGCCAGCAGCCATCTAGCGGGGATCTCCTACAATGAGCAGTTCTTC

abundance: NA
v_gene: TRBV27
d_gene: TRBD1
j_gene: TRBJ2-2
CDR3aa: CATGTGALTGELFF
CDR3nt: TGTGCCACCGGTACAGGGGCTCTCACCGGGGAGCTGTTTTTT

abundance: NA
v_gene: TRBV6-6
d_gene: TRBD1
j_gene: TRBJ2-7
CDR3aa: CASSYSGTGNDEQYF
CDR3nt: TGTGCCAGCAGTTACTCCGGGACAGGGAACGACGAGCAGTACTTC

abundance: NA
v_gene: TRBV7-3
d_gene: NA
j_gene: TRBJ2-3
CDR3aa: CASSLTLATSWAQYF
CDR3nt: TGTGCCAGCAGCTTAACGTTGGCGACTAGTTGGGCGCAGTATTTT

abundance: NA
v_gene: TRBV18
d_gene: TRBD1
j_gene: TRBJ1-1
CDR3aa: CASSQGQGGGTEAFF
CDR3nt: TGTGCCAGCTCTCAAGGACAGGGGGGAGGCACTGAAGCTTTCTTT

abundance: NA
v_gene: TRBV11-3
d_gene: TRBD2
j_gene: TRBJ2-4
CDR3aa: CASSSGGNIQYF
CDR3nt: TGTGCCAGCAGCTCCGGGGGGAACATTCAGTACTTC

abundance: NA
v_gene: TRBV9
d_gene: NA
j_gene: TRBJ2-2
CDR3aa: CASSPPGFTGELFF
CDR3nt: TGTGCCAGCAGCCCTCCAGGGTTCACCGGGGAGCTGTTTTTT

abundance: NA
v_gene: TRBV6-5
d_gene: TRBD1
j_gene: TRBJ1-1
CDR3aa: CASSYEGQVHTEAFF
CDR3nt: TGTGCCAGCAGTTACGAGGGACAGGTGCACACTGAAGCTTTCTTT

abundance: NA
v_gene: TRBV27
d_gene: TRBD1
j_gene: TRBJ2-7
CDR3aa: CASSRTGSSYEQYF
CDR3nt: TGTGCCAGCAGTCGGACAGGGAGCTCCTACGAGCAGTACTTC

abundance: NA
v_gene: TRBV9
d_gene: TRBD2
j_gene: TRBJ2-1
CDR3aa: CASTSGLAGGQNEQFF
CDR3nt: TGTGCCAGCACCTCGGGACTAGCGGGAGGTCAGAATGAGCAGTTCTTC

abundance: few
v_gene: TRBV6-6
d_gene: TRBD1
j_gene: TRBJ2-7
CDR3aa: CASSLWTGGGNEQYF
CDR3nt: TGTGCCAGCAGTTTGTGGACAGGGGGAGGAAACGAGCAGTACTTC

abundance: NA
v_gene: TRBV19
d_gene: TRBD2
j_gene: TRBJ2-3
CDR3aa: CASSPLRTSGGPSTDTQYF
CDR3nt: TGTGCCAGTAGTCCGCTGAGGACTAGCGGGGGGCCTAGCACAGATACGCAGTATTTT

abundance: once
v_gene: TRBV5-1
d_gene: NA
j_gene: TRBJ1-2
CDR3aa: CASSLDRAVQGDVYTF
CDR3nt: TGCGCCAGCAGCTTGGACAGGGCTGTTCAAGGGGATGTCTACACCTTC